This T cell receptor (beta chain) was profiled in a study of identical twins. The CDR3 runs to 13 residues. Trimming took off 5 bases at V and 8 bases at J, with 12 bases between the two ends. The study, taken as a whole, reports: In drawing conclusions, the study used cross-sectional statistical analysis and did not follow the same donors. Monozygotic twin pairs showed more out-of-frame TCR alpha sharing than models estimated. Fewer insertions were carried by abundant cord blood beta clonotypes, but none was seen in memory repertoires.

Each CDR3 protein gets one entry after TCRdb re-called the 5' RACE reads with MiXCR. The data contain hundreds of thousands of distinct CDR3 sequences, 9.4% of them singletons. Healthy Caucasians provided all donations. This clonotype was seen many times. As yet, its antigen is unknown. The source material was memory (CD45RO+) T cells sorted from blood. J is TRBJ1-4 and V is TRBV12-3 or TRBV12-4; D gene ambiguous. This clonotype was sampled from a woman in her late teens or twenties in good health. The CDR3 DNA reads TGTGCCAGCAGTCGCCTCTTAGGGGAAAAACTGTTTTTT. This gives the protein CASSRLLGEKLFF.